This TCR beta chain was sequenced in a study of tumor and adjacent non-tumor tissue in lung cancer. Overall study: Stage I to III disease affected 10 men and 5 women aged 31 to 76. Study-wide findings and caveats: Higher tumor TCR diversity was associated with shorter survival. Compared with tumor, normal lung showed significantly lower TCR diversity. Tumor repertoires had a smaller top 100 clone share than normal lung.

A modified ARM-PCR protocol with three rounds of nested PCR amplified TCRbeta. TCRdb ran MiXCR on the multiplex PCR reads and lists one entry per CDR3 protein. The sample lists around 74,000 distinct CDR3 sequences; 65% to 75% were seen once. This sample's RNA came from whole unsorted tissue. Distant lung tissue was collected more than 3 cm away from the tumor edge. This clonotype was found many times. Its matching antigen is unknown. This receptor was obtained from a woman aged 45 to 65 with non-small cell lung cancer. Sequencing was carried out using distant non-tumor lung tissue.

CDR3 sequence reads: CSAKTGTSGRAAGGPQETQYF. CDR3 in DNA: TGCAGTGCAAAAACCGGGACTAGCGGGAGGGCTGCGGGGGGACCTCAAGAGACCCAGTACTTC. This sequence joins TRBV20-1 and TRBJ2-5; TRBD2 matches 16 bases. There are 21 residues in the CDR3. With V trimmed by 6 bases and J by 2 bases, 21 bases remained unmatched. The germline V gene has CDR1 DFQATT and CDR2 SNEGSKA (reference sequence).